Following are 17 T cell receptor beta chains from one sample sequenced in a study of cytomegalovirus exposure and HLA in healthy donors. Assay used: immunoSEQ multiplex PCR; TCRdb lists only in-frame clones, some missing. Of roughly 270,000 clones listed, around 89% are singletons. Sequences were obtained from PBMCs. The origin of the receptors is a young woman in good health and CMV-seronegative.

The gene calls are TRBV7-3 and TRBJ2-7, with 7 bases lining up with TRBD1. Germline CDR1 is SGHTA and CDR2 is FQGTGA. Trimming removed 5 bases from V and 6 bases from J; junction bases left unmatched: 7. This CDR3 has 13 amino acids. CDR3 sequence (DNA): TGTGCCAGCAGCGCGATATCAGGGGGCGAGCAGTACTTC. Translated: CASSAISGGEQYF.

This chain joins TRBV5-1 and TRBJ2-5; 7 nucleotides agree with TRBD1. V shed 0 bases and J 4 bases; nucleotides not matched to a gene: 9. The germline CDR1 and CDR2 sequences are SGHRS and YFSETQ. The CDR3 runs 16 residues. The CDR3 sequence is CASSLAGQAGGETQYF. The CDR3 DNA is TGCGCCAGCAGCTTGGCAGGACAGGCTGGGGGAGAGACCCAGTACTTC.

The rearrangement joins TRBV28 to TRBJ2-7, with TRBD1 identical over 10 bases. The CDR3 loop spans 12 amino acids. The J segment lost 7 bases and the V segment lost 8 bases, leaving 5 bases of the junction unmatched. The germline V gene encodes CDR1 MDHEN and CDR2 SYDVKM. CDR3 amino acids: CASATGGWEQYF. The CDR3 coding sequence is TGTGCCAGCGCGACAGGGGGCTGGGAGCAGTACTTC.

V is TRBV28 and J is TRBJ1-1; D possibly corresponds to TRBD1 (5 bases). Germline assignment: CDR1 MDHEN and CDR2 SYDVKM. V dropped 7 bases and J dropped 1 base, with 22 bases sitting between them. The CDR3 loop spans 17 amino acids. CDR3 loop: CASNRNLGLDENTEAFF. The CDR3 DNA is TGTGCCAGCAATCGTAACTTGGGGCTAGACGAGAACACTGAAGCTTTCTTT.

The chain is built from TRBV7-9 and TRBJ2-7; D perhaps matches TRBD2 (6 bases). CDR3 length: 17 amino acids. Germline V gene sequence: CDR1 SEHNR, CDR2 FQNEAQ (reference sequence). The ends were cut back, 4 bases at V and 5 bases at J, with 24 bases in the middle. The CDR3 sequence is CASSSTYRRGPSDEQYF. CDR3 bases: TGTGCCAGCAGCTCCACATACCGGCGGGGACCGAGCGACGAGCAGTACTTC.

This clone has just one count. This chain joins TRBV6-1 and TRBJ1-1; the D gene is possibly TRBD1 (5 bases). The CDR3 runs to 12 residues. V gave up 6 bases and J gave up 4 bases, with 9 bases separating them. Germline CDR1 reads MNHNS; CDR2 reads SASEGT. CDR3 in amino acids: CASRGRGTEAFF. CDR3 nucleotides: TGTGCCAGCAGGGGGCGAGGCACTGAAGCTTTCTTT.

The CDR3 here is CASSVDGQALYGYTF. The CDR3, as DNA: TGTGCCAGCAGCGTAGACGGACAGGCTCTATATGGCTACACCTTC. J is TRBJ1-2 and V is TRBV9; TRBD1 aligns across 7 bases. The CDR3 runs 15 residues. The ends lost 0 bases at V and 5 bases at J; junction bases unmatched: 7. In germline, CDR1 is SGDLS, CDR2 YYNGEE.

This chain connects TRBV2 to TRBJ2-5, with D maybe TRBD2 (5 bases). The CDR3 sequence is 15 residues long. Per germline, CDR1 SNHLY and CDR2 FYNNEI. Trimming left V 8 bases short and J 5 bases short, with 21 bases between. The CDR3 loop reads CASADGVGLSETQYF. DNA for the CDR3: TGTGCCAGCGCCGACGGGGTAGGCTTGTCGGAGACCCAGTACTTC.

This chain joins TRBV7-9 and TRBJ1-2, with D uncertain. Trimming cost V 1 base and J 3 bases, with 6 bases left between them. The V gene's germline CDR1 is SEHNR and CDR2 FQNEAQ (reference sequence). The CDR3 extends over 13 amino acids. Here the CDR3 DNA reads TGTGCCAGCAGCTTAGGCGTTTACTATGGCTACACCTTC. It specifies CASSLGVYYGYTF.

The chain joins TRBV6-5 to TRBJ2-5; D is ambiguous. Germline V gene sequence: CDR1 MNHEY, CDR2 SVGAGI. The CDR3 is 13 residues long. V lost 2 bases, J lost 7 bases, and 11 bases lay in between. CDR3 nucleotides: TGTGCCAGCAGTTACGCGGTGACGGGGACCCAGTACTTC. Protein product: CASSYAVTGTQYF.

This rearrangement joins TRBV6-5 to TRBJ1-1, with 7 bases matching TRBD1. Germline V CDR1 and CDR2: MNHEY, SVGAGI. J gave up 4 bases and V 4 bases, and 3 bases lay outside the gene matches. The CDR3 totals 13 residues. Written as DNA, the CDR3 is TGTGCCAGCAGTTCTTCAGGGGGCACTGAAGCTTTCTTT. The encoded protein is CASSSSGGTEAFF.

This chain joins TRBV14 and TRBJ1-1; D gene uncertain. The V gene's germline CDR1 is SGHDN and CDR2 FVKESK. The CDR3 is 15 amino acids. Trimming took off 6 bases at V and 0 bases at J, with 14 bases between the two ends. CDR3 sequence (DNA): TGTGCCAGCAGTCACAGATCTTACATGAACACTGAAGCTTTCTTT. It codes for CASSHRSYMNTEAFF.

V gene TRBV6-1 combines with J gene TRBJ2-3; 13 bases fit TRBD2. The CDR3 has 17 amino acids. Germline-derived CDR1 and CDR2 are MNHNS and SASEGT. The V gene end was trimmed by 5 bases and the J gene end by 4 bases; junction bases not matched to a gene: 9. CDR3 amino acids: CASSKGLAGVSADTQYF. CDR3 nucleotides: TGTGCCAGCAGTAAAGGACTAGCGGGAGTTAGCGCAGATACGCAGTATTTT.

V gene TRBV27 combines with J gene TRBJ2-7; 7 positions agree with TRBD2. Germline-derived CDR1 and CDR2 are MNHEY and SMNVEV (reference sequence). V shed 6 bases, J shed 2 bases, and the junction held 16 bases outside the gene matches. This CDR3 comprises 17 residues. The CDR3 loop reads CASSAPFRGRATYEQYF. For the CDR3, the DNA is TGTGCCAGCAGCGCCCCTTTTCGGGGGAGGGCCACCTACGAGCAGTACTTC.

CDR3 residues: CASSLLQQGTGELFF. Here the CDR3 DNA reads TGCGCCAGCAGCTTGTTACAGCAGGGGACCGGGGAGCTGTTTTTT. The rearrangement links TRBV5-1 to TRBJ2-2; D possibly corresponds to TRBD1 (6 bases). This CDR3 contains 15 residues. Trimming shortened V by 1 base and J by 5 bases, and 12 bases separated the two germline ends. The V gene's germline CDR1 is SGHRS and CDR2 YFSETQ.

This chain joins TRBV19 and TRBJ2-1; 8 positions match TRBD1. Germline assignment: CDR1 LNHDA and CDR2 SQIVND (reference sequence). Unmatched junction bases numbered 2, after V lost 3 bases and J lost 7 bases. There are 13 residues in the CDR3. The DNA of the CDR3 is TGTGCCAGTAGTATGACAGGGGCGAATGAGCAGTTCTTC. Encoded protein: CASSMTGANEQFF.

V is TRBV28 and J is TRBJ1-5; D is ambiguous. Germline V gene data show CDR1 as MDHEN and CDR2 as SYDVKM. V lost 5 bases to trimming and J lost 2 bases, with 13 bases between them. The CDR3 sequence is 15 residues long. CDR3: CASSARGRGNQPQHF. CDR3 bases: TGTGCCAGCAGTGCCCGGGGAAGAGGCAATCAGCCCCAGCATTTT.